What follows is one TCR beta chain and its context. This CDR3 spans 13 amino acids. The germline V gene encodes CDR1 SGHAT and CDR2 FQNNGV. Trimming stripped 2 bases from V and 7 bases from J, with 9 bases between. TCRdb independently ran MiXCR on the 5' RACE reads; one entry per CDR3 protein. The data show about 430,000 distinct CDR3 sequences, 20% to 25% seen once. These data originate in a study of T-cell memory formation after mild COVID-19. This receptor was taken from an adult woman who had mild COVID-19 (a few samples of this study predate the infection). Cell type and time point are not known. Sequenced input: PBMCs or a T cell subset sorted from them (not recorded which). The J gene is TRBJ1-3, the V gene TRBV11-2; D gene unclear. The CDR3 sequence is CASSLMSSNTIYF. The CDR3 DNA reads as TGTGCCAGCAGCTTAATGTCTAGCAACACCATATATTTT.